This T cell receptor beta chain appears in the sequencing data of a study of blood T cell repertoires in COVID-19 (dated by TCRdb to the early 2020s). General notes on the study: The collaborator samples originated in the United States, Italy and Spain and spanned the acute and convalescent phases of COVID-19. The prospective study material was composed of cDNA or gDNA derived from T cells, B-cell-depleted T cells, or PBMCs. Subjects who had been exposed to COVID-19, were actively infected with it, or had recovered from it provided the deeply sampled blood TCRbeta repertoires that made up the dataset. The repertoires were released in a freely available public database meant as a resource for research on the immune response to SARS-CoV-2. Samples came from the ongoing ImmuneRACE study (first 160 participants) plus 1,254 subjects from 6 global collaborators. The sample metadata nearly always contained a de-identified subject ID, COVID-19 status, age in years and sex. Where HLA class I and class II types were available, the types were taken from metadata supplied by the sample provider, not from assay-based typing.

From the germline V gene, CDR1 is SGDLS and CDR2 is YYNGEE. Clipping removes 2 bases from V and 10 bases from J, with 9 as the unmatched junction base count. From the cysteine up to the phenylalanine, the CDR3 has a length of 16 residues. Kept here is only the CDR3 DNA, which spans 48 bases and is read in frame from base 1. The immunoSEQ Assay, a bias-controlled multiplex PCR, was used to amplify TCRbeta CDR3 regions from genomic DNA. The paper's data handling went like this. Nucleated cell counts per sample were estimated from amplification of reference gene primers within the assay. To quantify the absolute abundance of each unique TCRbeta CDR3 rearrangement, sequence reads were collapsed and filtered. For each sample, productive Simpson clonality was calculated as the square root of Simpson's diversity index across productive rearrangements. Not all clones reach the TCRdb copy of this immuneACCESS table, which keeps in-frame sequences only. Checked studies attribute under half of the gap to unresolved V genes and leave the rest unexplained. For V, J and clone size, that table is used; D and trimming come from the DNA. The sample table holds hundreds of thousands of clones, of which roughly 90% were seen once. Of the sample, under 4% falls within the top ten clones.

Overall study outcomes, separate from this receptor: How much clinical and demographic metadata was included differed by source and by participant, and the metadata was provided uncurated.

As to this clone: No antigen is known for it. No clone much larger than this one lies a single base away; base qualities are absent.

At one collaborating source in Seattle, patients were enrolled during active infection and were followed longitudinally through the course of disease. Each collaborating institution followed its own protocols to collect whole blood in K2EDTA tubes. For TCRbeta analysis, collaborator samples were shipped as frozen whole blood, as isolated PBMCs, or as DNA extracted from either sample type. In this chain, TRBV9 is recombined with TRBJ1-6; TRBD1 agrees with 10 junctional bases. The source material was peripheral blood. The receptor was isolated from a woman under 40 with COVID-19, enrolled during active disease. The CDR3 sequence is CASSVGTGEVGSPLHF. The DNA sequence is given as TGTGCCAGCAGCGTGGGGACAGGGGAGGTCGGGTCACCCCTCCACTTT.